This T cell receptor beta chain was documented in a study of T cell repertoires in cytomegalovirus infection. Whole-study context: Recently identified HLA-C-restricted CMV epitopes were used, and well-studied HLA-B-restricted CMV epitopes were used as well. Based on public TCR beta signatures, there were indications of CMV infection and of a matching HLA type.

TCRdb re-analysed the reads in MiXCR, keeping a single row per CDR3 protein. The data contain roughly 700,000 distinct CDR3 sequences, approximately 33% of them singletons. This clonotype has more than one count but fewer than ten. The antigen remains unidentified. Per the germline V gene, CDR1 is DFQATT and CDR2 is SNEGSKA (reference sequence). Trimming removed 2 bases from V and 4 bases from J, with 6 bases in between. This CDR3 has 11 residues. The rearrangement uses TRBV20-1 and TRBJ2-7, with TRBD1 as a possible D gene (6 bases). This sample comprised cultured PBMCs, obtained from culture after CMV antigen stimulation. This receptor was identified in a human donor in good health (CMV status not recorded). Some clones in this sample may be carry-over from other donors' samples. CDR3 amino acids: CSARQGYEQYF. CDR3 sequence (DNA): TGCAGTGCTAGACAGGGGTACGAGCAGTACTTC.